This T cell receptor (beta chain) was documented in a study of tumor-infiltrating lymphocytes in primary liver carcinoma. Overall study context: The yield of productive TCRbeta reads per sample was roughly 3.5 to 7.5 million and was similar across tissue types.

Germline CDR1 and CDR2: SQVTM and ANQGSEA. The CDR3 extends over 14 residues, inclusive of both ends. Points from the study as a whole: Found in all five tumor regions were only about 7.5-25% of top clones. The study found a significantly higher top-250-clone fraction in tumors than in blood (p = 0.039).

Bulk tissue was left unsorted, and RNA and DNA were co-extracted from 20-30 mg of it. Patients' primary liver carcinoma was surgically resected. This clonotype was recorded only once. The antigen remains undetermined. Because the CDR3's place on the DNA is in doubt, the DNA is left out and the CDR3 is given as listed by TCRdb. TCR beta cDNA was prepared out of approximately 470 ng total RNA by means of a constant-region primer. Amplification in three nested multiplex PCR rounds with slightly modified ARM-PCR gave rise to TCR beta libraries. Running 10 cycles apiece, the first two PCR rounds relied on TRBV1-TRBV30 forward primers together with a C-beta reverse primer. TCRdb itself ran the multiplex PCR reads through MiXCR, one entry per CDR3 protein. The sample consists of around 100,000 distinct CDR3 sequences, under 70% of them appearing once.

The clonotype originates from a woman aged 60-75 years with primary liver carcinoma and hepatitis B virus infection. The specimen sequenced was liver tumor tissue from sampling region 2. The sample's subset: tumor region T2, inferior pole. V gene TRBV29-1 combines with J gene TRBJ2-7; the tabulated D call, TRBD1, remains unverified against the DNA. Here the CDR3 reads CSVAPGATTYDLYF.